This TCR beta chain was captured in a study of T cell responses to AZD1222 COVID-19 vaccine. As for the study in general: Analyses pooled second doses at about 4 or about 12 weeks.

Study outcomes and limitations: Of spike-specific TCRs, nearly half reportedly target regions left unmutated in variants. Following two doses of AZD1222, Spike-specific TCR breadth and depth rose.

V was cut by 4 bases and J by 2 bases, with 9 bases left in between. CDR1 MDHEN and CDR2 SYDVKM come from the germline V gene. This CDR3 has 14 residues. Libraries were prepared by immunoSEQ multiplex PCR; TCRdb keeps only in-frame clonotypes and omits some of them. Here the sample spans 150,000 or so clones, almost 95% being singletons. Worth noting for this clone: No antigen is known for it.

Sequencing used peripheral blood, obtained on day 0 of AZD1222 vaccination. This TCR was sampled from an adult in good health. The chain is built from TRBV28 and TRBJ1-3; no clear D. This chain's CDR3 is CASSSGSAGNTIYF. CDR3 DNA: TGTGCCAGCAGTTCGGGGAGTGCTGGAAACACCATATATTTT.